A single sample is the source of the 20 T cell receptor beta chains below, sequenced in a study of T cell changes during pregnancy in multiple sclerosis. Some clones are missing from TCRdb's copy, which holds only in-frame ones; the method was immunoSEQ multiplex PCR. The sample holds roughly 100,000 clones, 75% to 95% seen once. Specimen: peripheral blood, collected after pregnancy. These receptors were collected from a female donor in good health, enrolled as a control in a pregnancy study.

The gene calls are TRBV11-2 and TRBJ2-7; possibly TRBD2 for D (5 bases). Germline CDR1 SGHAT, CDR2 FQNNGV. The CDR3 sequence is 12 residues long. V lost 2 bases, J lost 6 bases, and 8 bases lay in between. In DNA, the CDR3 is TGTGCCAGCAGCTTAAACGGGGTCGAGCAGTACTTC. Translated, it gives CASSLNGVEQYF.

This chain uses TRBV30 with TRBJ1-2; TRBD1 aligns across 8 bases. Germline loops: CDR1 GTSNPN, CDR2 SVGIG (reference sequence). The CDR3 spans 17 residues. V was clipped by 8 bases and J by 3 bases; unmatched bases: 20. The CDR3 is CARTSYQRRGLDYGYTF. CDR3 bases: TGTGCCCGGACAAGCTATCAGCGCAGGGGGCTGGACTATGGCTACACCTTC.

CDR3 amino acids: CASSPRLAGYTDTQYF. CDR3 nucleotide sequence: TGTGCCAGCAGCCCCAGACTAGCGGGGTACACAGATACGCAGTATTTT. The genes are TRBV7-2 and TRBJ2-3, with 11 bases identical to TRBD2. With V trimmed by 5 bases and J by 2 bases, 6 bases remained unmatched. The germline V gene encodes CDR1 SGHTA and CDR2 FQGNSA. The CDR3 runs to 16 residues.

This sequence joins TRBV5-1 and TRBJ2-1; 7 bases agree with TRBD1. The length of the CDR3 is 15 residues. With 4 bases clipped from V and 9 bases from J, the junction kept 13 bases outside the gene matches. CDR1 and CDR2 (germline): SGHRS, YFSETQ. In nucleotides, the CDR3 is TGCGCCAGCAGCCCTAAAGTGACAGGGCAGAGTGAGCAGTTCTTC. Amino acid sequence: CASSPKVTGQSEQFF.

The gene calls are TRBV14 and TRBJ2-5; perhaps TRBD2 as D (6 bases). V lost 4 bases to trimming and J lost 1 base, with 13 bases between them. The germline gives CDR1 SGHDN, CDR2 FVKESK. The CDR3 contains 15 residues. The CDR3 sequence: CASSRKIAAQETQYF. In nucleotides, the CDR3 is TGTGCCAGCAGCCGGAAAATAGCGGCCCAAGAGACCCAGTACTTC.

The chain couples TRBV12-5 to TRBJ1-5; D possibly corresponds to TRBD1 (5 bases). CDR3 length: 14 amino acids. Trimming removed 4 bases from V and 8 bases from J, with 15 bases in between. Germline V gene sequence: CDR1 LGHNT, CDR2 FRNRAP. CDR3 sequence reads: CASGSRTLVEPQHF. The CDR3, as DNA: TGTGCTAGTGGTTCGCGGACATTAGTGGAGCCCCAGCATTTT.

The V call is TRBV29-1, the J call TRBJ2-1; the match to TRBD2 covers 7 bases. CDR1 is SQVTM and CDR2 is ANQGSEA in the germline V gene. Unmatched junction bases numbered 1, after V lost 3 bases and J lost 2 bases. The CDR3 extends over 13 amino acids. CDR3 bases: TGCAGCGTTGACGGGGGGACCTACAATGAGCAGTTCTTC. It yields the protein CSVDGGTYNEQFF.

J is TRBJ2-1 and V is TRBV4-2, with D possibly being TRBD2 (7 bases). Germline V lookup: CDR1 LGHNA, CDR2 YNFKEQ. Trimming removed 1 base from V and 10 bases from J, with 14 bases in between. This CDR3 is 14 amino acids long. CDR3 sequence reads: CASSQVGGGQEQFF. The CDR3 bases are TGTGCCAGCAGCCAAGTAGGCGGGGGCCAGGAGCAGTTCTTC.

The chain couples TRBV4-2 to TRBJ2-2, with D perhaps TRBD2 (5 bases). The CDR3 has 18 amino acids. Germline V gene lookup returns CDR1 LGHNA and CDR2 YNFKEQ. V lost 0 bases and J 4 bases, leaving 18 bases between the germline ends. The CDR3 loop is CASSQDKGRERATGELFF. In DNA, the CDR3 is TGTGCCAGCAGCCAAGATAAAGGAAGGGAGAGGGCCACCGGGGAGCTGTTTTTT.

This CDR3 is CASSPTPLSYEQYF. CDR3 in DNA: TGCGCCAGCAGCCCGACTCCCCTTTCCTACGAGCAGTACTTC. This sequence joins TRBV4-1 and TRBJ2-7; no firm D call. The CDR3 contains 14 residues. Trimming left V 4 bases short and J 1 base short, with 11 bases between. The germline V gene has CDR1 MGHRA and CDR2 YSYEKL.

V is TRBV9 and J is TRBJ1-4; the match to TRBD1 covers 8 bases. CDR1 is SGDLS and CDR2 is YYNGEE in the germline V gene. The ends lost 4 bases at V and 7 bases at J; junction bases unmatched: 9. CDR3 length: 15 amino acids. The CDR3 here is CASSYGQGSSEKLFF. The CDR3 region has the DNA TGTGCCAGCAGCTACGGACAGGGAAGTTCTGAAAAACTGTTTTTT.

This clone has a single count. The chain is built from TRBV4-1 and TRBJ2-7, with 10 positions matching TRBD2. This CDR3 is 15 amino acids long. Trimming cost V 1 base and J 7 bases; bases outside gene matches: 7. Per the germline V gene, CDR1 is MGHRA and CDR2 is YSYEKL. The CDR3 loop reads CASSQALAGIREQYF. CDR3 DNA sequence: TGCGCCAGCAGCCAAGCACTAGCGGGGATCAGGGAGCAGTACTTC.

This sequence joins TRBV7-6 and TRBJ1-4, with 7 positions matching TRBD1. This CDR3 has 15 residues. J lost 4 bases, V lost 4 bases, and 6 bases had no gene match. From germline, CDR1 is SGHVS and CDR2 FNYEAQ. The CDR3 DNA follows: TGTGCCAGCAGCTCCGCTGACAGGGATAATGAAAAACTGTTTTTT. Translation: CASSSADRDNEKLFF.

V is TRBV25-1 and J is TRBJ1-2, with a possible D match to TRBD1 (5 bases). The germline V gene has CDR1 MGHDK and CDR2 SYGVNS. V lost 5 bases to trimming and J lost 5 bases, with 12 bases between them. The CDR3 spans 13 residues. Written as DNA, the CDR3 is TGTGCCAGCAGTCAGGGTTCCAGATATGGCTACACCTTC. Translating gives CASSQGSRYGYTF.

The chain links TRBV4-1 to TRBJ1-2, with 8 bases matching TRBD1. The V gene end was trimmed by 1 base and the J gene end by 7 bases; junction bases not matched to a gene: 8. The length of the CDR3 is 15 residues. Germline values: CDR1 MGHRA, CDR2 YSYEKL. CDR3 sequence reads: CASSQGTGKGGGYTF. The CDR3 region has the DNA TGCGCCAGCAGCCAAGGGACAGGGAAAGGGGGTGGCTACACCTTC.

The chain combines TRBV28 with TRBJ1-4, with D unresolved. This CDR3 comprises 12 residues. The V and J ends lost 8 bases and 3 bases respectively, with 7 bases between them. CDR1 is MDHEN and CDR2 is SYDVKM in the germline V gene. The CDR3 region is CASLQANEKLFF. The CDR3 DNA reads as TGTGCCAGCCTGCAGGCTAATGAAAAACTGTTTTTT.

The genes are TRBV7-9 and TRBJ2-3, with 7 bases that match TRBD2. The germline CDR1 and CDR2 sequences are SEHNR and FQNEAQ (reference sequence). The CDR3 has 16 amino acids. J lost 4 bases, V lost 1 base, and 8 bases had no gene match. CDR3: CASSLEQSGVADTQYF. The CDR3 coding sequence is TGTGCCAGCAGCTTAGAACAGAGCGGGGTCGCAGATACGCAGTATTTT.

The chain uses TRBV5-6 and TRBJ1-4, with 9 bases lining up with TRBD1. The CDR3 runs to 16 residues. Per the germline V gene, CDR1 is SGHDT and CDR2 is YYEEEE. The J segment lost 3 bases and the V segment lost 2 bases, leaving 5 bases of the junction unmatched. The DNA for the CDR3 is TGTGCCAGCAGCTTCGGACAGGGGTTCTCTAATGAAAAACTGTTTTTT. Protein product: CASSFGQGFSNEKLFF.

V and J are TRBV7-3 and TRBJ2-3, with 8 positions matching TRBD2. Germline V gene sequence: CDR1 SGHTA, CDR2 FQGTGA. CDR3 size: 15 residues. Trimming took 5 bases from V and 0 from J; bases not matched to a gene: 4. In DNA, the CDR3 is TGTGCCAGCAGCCCCAGCGGGGGAAGCACAGATACGCAGTATTTT. Its translation: CASSPSGGSTDTQYF.

The CDR3 reads CASGLEVGLGGGHQETQYF. In DNA form, the CDR3 reads TGTGCTAGTGGTTTGGAGGTGGGATTGGGCGGGGGGCACCAAGAGACCCAGTACTTC. This rearrangement joins TRBV12-5 to TRBJ2-5; 8 nucleotides agree with TRBD2. The J segment lost 0 bases and the V segment lost 1 base, leaving 13 bases of the junction unmatched. From germline, CDR1 is LGHNT and CDR2 FRNRAP. The CDR3 covers 19 residues. Full variable domain (outside the CDR3, taken from reference TRBV12-5 and TRBJ2-5): DARVTQTPRHKVTEMGQEVTMRCQPILGHNTVFWYRQTMMQGLELLAYFRNRAPLDDSGMPKDRFSAEMPDATLATLKIQPSEPRDSAVYFCASGLEVGLGGGHQETQYFGPGTRLLVL.